The 27 T cell receptor beta chains reported below all come from one sample, sequenced in a study of T cell changes during pregnancy in multiple sclerosis. Clones were read by immunoSEQ multiplex PCR, and TCRdb kept only the in-frame ones, dropping some. The data hold fewer than 35,000 clones, with 93% observed a single time. This material consisted of CD4+ T cells from peripheral blood mononuclear cells, taken in the second trimester of pregnancy. The receptor set was obtained from a female donor with multiple sclerosis, enrolled in a pregnancy study.

The chain joins TRBV11-2 to TRBJ1-1; TRBD1 aligns across 10 bases. The CDR3 length is 14 residues. The germline V gene encodes CDR1 SGHAT and CDR2 FQNNGV. Trimming removed 6 bases from V and 5 bases from J; junction bases left unmatched: 6. This CDR3 reads CASSFRTGGTEAFF. The CDR3 nucleotides are TGTGCCAGCAGTTTTAGGACAGGGGGTACTGAAGCTTTCTTT.

V is TRBV9 and J is TRBJ2-3, with D maybe TRBD2 (6 bases). Germline assignment: CDR1 SGDLS and CDR2 YYNGEE. The CDR3 totals 17 residues. V shed 3 bases and J shed 0 bases, with 17 bases lying between them. CDR3 bases: TGTGCCAGCAGCGCAAGACCAGGAGGGCCGAGCACAGATACGCAGTATTTT. It codes for CASSARPGGPSTDTQYF.

DNA for the CDR3: TGTGCCAGCACCCCGGGAACTACAGATACGCAGTATTTT. It is translated as CASTPGTTDTQYF. V usage is TRBV7-8 and J usage is TRBJ2-3; tentative D call: TRBD2 (5 bases). Trimming pared 7 bases from V and 3 bases from J, leaving 11 bases between. The length of the CDR3 is 13 residues. Germline V gene data show CDR1 as SGHVS and CDR2 as FQNEAQ.

The rearrangement uses TRBV19 and TRBJ2-1; TRBD2 aligns across 10 bases. The germline V gene has CDR1 LNHDA and CDR2 SQIVND (reference sequence). Losses at the gene ends were 9 bases for V and 8 bases for J; bases not matched to a gene: 13. The CDR3 is made up of 15 amino acids. CDR3 protein: CASDRRASGRDEQFF. The DNA of the CDR3 is TGTGCCAGCGACCGAAGGGCTAGCGGGAGAGATGAGCAGTTCTTC.

The CDR3, as DNA: TGTGCCTGGAGTACAAGGGGGCCTGGAAACACCATATATTTT. It encodes CAWSTRGPGNTIYF. The J gene is TRBJ1-3, the V gene TRBV30; TRBD1 aligns across 7 bases. CDR1 and CDR2 from the germline V gene are GTSNPN and SVGIG (reference sequence). The CDR3 contains 14 residues. J gave up 2 bases and V 2 bases, and 3 bases lay outside the gene matches.

This chain connects TRBV27 to TRBJ2-5, with 7 bases matching TRBD1. Germline loops: CDR1 MNHEY, CDR2 SMNVEV (reference sequence). J gave up 4 bases and V 6 bases, and 8 bases lay outside the gene matches. The CDR3 consists of 14 residues. CDR3 nucleotides: TGTGCCAGCAGCAGCCAGACAGGGCGAGAGACCCAGTACTTC. Residues: CASSSQTGRETQYF.

The chain has TRBV6-5 and TRBJ2-5; D perhaps matches TRBD1 (5 bases). In germline, CDR1 is MNHEY, CDR2 SVGAGI. Trimming shortened V by 6 bases and J by 6 bases, and 20 bases separated the two germline ends. The CDR3 contains 15 residues. CDR3 nucleotide sequence: TGTGCCAGCAGCTCTGGATCGGCAGGGAAACAGACCCAGTACTTC. It yields the protein CASSSGSAGKQTQYF.

V and J are TRBV10-3 and TRBJ2-5; no clear D gene. V was trimmed by 2 bases and J by 5 bases, leaving 3 bases between them. The length of the CDR3 is 11 residues. Germline V lookup: CDR1 ENHRY, CDR2 SYGVKD. CDR3 protein: CAISERETQYF. The CDR3 DNA is TGTGCCATCAGTGAGCGGGAGACCCAGTACTTC.

The chain has TRBV5-8 and TRBJ2-1, with D unclear. This CDR3 is built from 12 residues. V lost 8 bases, J lost 7 bases, and 13 bases lay in between. Germline CDR1 is SGHTS and CDR2 is YDEGEE. CDR3 DNA sequence: TGTGCCAGTGGTAAGGTCAGGAATGAGCAGTTCTTC. It yields the protein CASGKVRNEQFF.

The gene calls are TRBV6-1 and TRBJ1-3; TRBD1 matches 9 bases. Germline V gene lookup returns CDR1 MNHNS and CDR2 SASEGT. The CDR3 loop spans 12 amino acids. Trimming at V came to 7 bases and at J to 13 bases, leaving 8 bases not matched to a gene. CDR3 region: CASIRAGTGIYF. DNA of the CDR3: TGTGCCAGCATAAGAGCCGGGACAGGGATATATTTT.

The CDR3 protein is CASIELPLGATDTQYF. The DNA for the CDR3 is TGTGCCAGCATCGAATTACCTCTAGGAGCCACAGATACGCAGTATTTT. The V gene is TRBV13, the J gene TRBJ2-3, with D unclear. V shed 7 bases and J shed 2 bases, with 19 bases lying between them. The V gene's germline CDR1 is PRHDT and CDR2 FYEKMQ (reference sequence). This CDR3 has 16 residues.

J is TRBJ1-2 and V is TRBV7-2; a weak D match, TRBD1 (5 bases). The germline V gene has CDR1 SGHTA and CDR2 FQGNSA. The CDR3 consists of 14 residues. Trimming took 2 bases from V and 6 from J, leaving 13 bases between them. DNA of the CDR3: TGTGCCAGCAGCTTAATGAGGACCAGGGATGGCTACACCTTC. The encoded protein is CASSLMRTRDGYTF.

V gene TRBV9 combines with J gene TRBJ2-1; D might be TRBD2 (5 bases). The V and J ends lost 4 bases and 2 bases respectively, with 13 bases between them. CDR3 length equals 15 residues. The V gene's germline CDR1 is SGDLS and CDR2 YYNGEE. In DNA, the CDR3 is TGTGCCAGCAGCAACCGGGATGCCGCCTACAATGAGCAGTTCTTC. It encodes CASSNRDAAYNEQFF.

This rearrangement joins TRBV29-1 to TRBJ2-7; maybe TRBD2 (5 bases). CDR1 SQVTM and CDR2 ANQGSEA come from the germline V gene. The CDR3 consists of 14 residues. The V end was cut by 6 bases, the J end by 0 bases, with 15 bases between. CDR3 nucleotide sequence: TGCAGCGTGACGGGCGGGCTTAGCTCCTACGAGCAGTACTTC. As protein: CSVTGGLSSYEQYF.

The gene calls are TRBV5-1 and TRBJ2-1; possibly TRBD2 for D (7 bases). The V gene lost 0 bases and the J gene lost 3 bases, with 13 bases spanning the gap. The CDR3 covers 16 residues. The V gene's germline CDR1 is SGHRS and CDR2 YFSETQ. CDR3 protein: CASSLDGGGVYNEQFF. In DNA, the CDR3 is TGCGCCAGCAGCTTGGACGGAGGGGGGGTCTACAATGAGCAGTTCTTC.

This rearrangement joins TRBV28 to TRBJ1-2; TRBD1 matches 7 bases. Losses at the gene ends were 8 bases for V and 8 bases for J; bases not matched to a gene: 14. The CDR3 spans 14 residues. The germline V gene has CDR1 MDHEN and CDR2 SYDVKM. CDR3 loop: CASWTGGIGGGYTF. Written as DNA, the CDR3 is TGTGCCAGCTGGACAGGCGGGATAGGAGGCGGCTACACCTTC.

The V gene is TRBV5-1, the J gene TRBJ2-3, with TRBD2 matching over 10 bases. With V trimmed by 1 base and J by 5 bases, 16 bases remained unmatched. The CDR3 sequence is 19 residues long. The germline V gene encodes CDR1 SGHRS and CDR2 YFSETQ. CDR3 protein: CASSLRLAGAKRGEDTQYF. CDR3 in DNA: TGCGCCAGCAGCTTGAGGCTAGCGGGAGCCAAAAGAGGTGAAGATACGCAGTATTTT.

This chain joins TRBV5-1 and TRBJ2-2, with 10 nucleotides matching TRBD2. Germline values: CDR1 SGHRS, CDR2 YFSETQ. This CDR3 region has 17 residues. Trimming at V came to 6 bases and at J to 6 bases, leaving 14 bases not matched to a gene. CDR3 loop: CASIGAGLAGVSGELFF. CDR3 in DNA: TGCGCCAGCATCGGCGCAGGGCTAGCGGGAGTTTCCGGGGAGCTGTTTTTT.

This chain joins TRBV10-3 and TRBJ1-4; D ambiguous. This CDR3 contains 15 residues. Trimming took off 6 bases at V and 0 bases at J, with 11 bases between the two ends. The germline gives CDR1 ENHRY, CDR2 SYGVKD. The CDR3 bases are TGTGCCATCAGAAACACAGCTGCAACTAATGAAAAACTGTTTTTT. Translated: CAIRNTAATNEKLFF.

This clone turned up a few times. The V gene is TRBV28, the J gene TRBJ1-4; perhaps TRBD1 as D (6 bases). Germline values: CDR1 MDHEN, CDR2 SYDVKM. The V end was cut by 5 bases, the J end by 8 bases, with 12 bases between. CDR3 length: 13 amino acids. DNA for the CDR3: TGTGCCAGCAGTGCGGGGGCCGTCGAAAAACTGTTTTTT. Its protein is CASSAGAVEKLFF. The complete variable domain, with remaining parts taken from reference TRBV28 and TRBJ1-4, reads DVKVTQSSRYLVKRTGEKVFLECVQDMDHENMFWYRQDPGLGLRLIYFSYDVKMKEKGDIPEGYSVSREKKERFSLILESASTNQTSMYLCASSAGAVEKLFFGSGTQLSVL.

This chain connects TRBV29-1 to TRBJ1-2; a weak D match, TRBD1 (6 bases). Germline values: CDR1 SQVTM, CDR2 ANQGSEA. The CDR3 is made up of 11 amino acids. Trimming shortened V by 8 bases and J by 8 bases, and 15 bases separated the two germline ends. CDR3 DNA sequence: TGCAGCTCGCAGGGGTTCAAAGGCTACACCTTC. Its protein is CSSQGFKGYTF.

The V and J genes are TRBV7-3 and TRBJ2-1, with D possibly matching TRBD1 (5 bases). Trimming stripped 1 base from V and 0 bases from J, with 10 bases between. The CDR3 is 16 residues long. Germline V lookup: CDR1 SGHTA, CDR2 FQGTGA. CDR3 nucleotide sequence: TGTGCCAGCAGCTTAAGGGGCGGCATCTCCTACAATGAGCAGTTCTTC. This gives the protein CASSLRGGISYNEQFF.

The chain joins TRBV5-1 to TRBJ2-2; possibly TRBD1 for D (6 bases). The CDR3 is 15 residues long. In germline, CDR1 is SGHRS, CDR2 YFSETQ. V shed 2 bases and J shed 4 bases, with 12 bases lying between them. The CDR3 region has the DNA TGCGCCAGCAGCTTCACCGCAGGGGCCACCGGGGAGCTGTTTTTT. This translates into CASSFTAGATGELFF.

The genes are TRBV28 and TRBJ1-3, with a weak D call TRBD1 (5 bases). V lost 5 bases to trimming and J lost 0 bases, with 8 bases between them. CDR1 is MDHEN and CDR2 is SYDVKM in the germline V gene. This CDR3 is built from 14 residues. The chain's CDR3 is CASSRQFSGNTIYF. CDR3 bases: TGTGCCAGCAGTAGACAGTTCTCTGGAAACACCATATATTTT.

The chain combines TRBV5-1 with TRBJ2-1; 8 positions agree with TRBD2. The CDR3 length is 13 residues. Germline CDR1 reads SGHRS; CDR2 reads YFSETQ. V lost 4 bases, J lost 9 bases, and 6 bases stayed unmatched. The CDR3 DNA sequence: TGCGCCAGCAGCCCCCAGGCGGGGGGTGAGCAGTTCTTC. Protein sequence: CASSPQAGGEQFF.

DNA of the CDR3: TGTGCCAGCAGCGTTGGGACTAGCGGGACCTACTACTACGAGCAGTACTTC. Its translation is CASSVGTSGTYYYEQYF. The chain links TRBV9 to TRBJ2-7; 13 bases are shared with TRBD2. In germline, CDR1 is SGDLS, CDR2 YYNGEE. This CDR3 has 17 residues. Trimming at V came to 2 bases and at J to 3 bases, leaving 8 bases not matched to a gene.

This chain links TRBV6-1 with TRBJ2-7; TRBD2 matches 8 bases. Germline V gives CDR1 MNHNS, CDR2 SASEGT. The CDR3 contains 15 residues. Losses at the gene ends were 1 base for V and 2 bases for J; bases not matched to a gene: 4. The CDR3 loop reads CASSEGSGGPYEQYF. CDR3 coding DNA: TGTGCCAGCAGTGAAGGGTCGGGAGGGCCCTACGAGCAGTACTTC.